A selection of T cell receptor beta chains follows, all from one sample in a study of regulatory T cells in long-lasting Graves disease. MiXCR, run by TCRdb on the multiplex PCR reads, gives a single entry per CDR3 protein. The sample includes about 430,000 distinct CDR3 sequences, over 20% seen only once; the top ten take roughly an eighth. The starting material was peripheral blood mononuclear cells (PBMCs), obtained when the disease was refractory, from a patient treated with antithyroid drugs. These receptor sequences come from a female donor with Graves disease. Both conserved end residues are part of each CDR3. D genes are given only for firm matches. Clone size is stated in some rows and not others, as once, few, many or a class when expanded.

d_call clone_size j_call v_call cdr3_nt cdr3_aa
- many TRBJ2-7 TRBV7-8 TGTGCCAGCAGCTTAGAGGCAGGGTGGGCCTACGAGCAGTACTTC CASSLEAGWAYEQYF
- - TRBJ2-6 TRBV6-5 TGTGCCAGCAGTTACTCGACCTCCTCTGGGGCCAACGTCCTGACTTTC CASSYSTSSGANVLTF
- many TRBJ2-7 TRBV20-1 TGCAGCCCGCGGGACTTCACCTCCTACGAGCAGTACTTC CSPRDFTSYEQYF
TRBD1 - TRBJ2-7 TRBV7-9 TGTGCCAGCAGCCCCAACGCAGGGGGCTTCGTCGACGAGCAGTACTTC CASSPNAGGFVDEQYF
TRBD2 many TRBJ2-7 TRBV28 TGTGCCAGCAGTTTAGTTAGCGGGAGTATTTACGAGCAGTACTTC CASSLVSGSIYEQYF
TRBD1 - TRBJ1-4 TRBV5-1 TGCGCCAGCAGCTCCAAGGAGGGGACAGTTAATGAAAAACTGTTTTTT CASSSKEGTVNEKLFF
- few TRBJ2-5 TRBV5-1 TGCGCCAGCAGCGGGGCGACAGGCCCGAGGGGGGAGACCCAGTACTTC CASSGATGPRGETQYF
- many TRBJ2-4 TRBV27 TGTGCCAGCAGTTCTCGGACACGAGGAAACATTCAGTACTTC CASSSRTRGNIQYF
- many TRBJ1-1 TRBV7-8 TGTGCCAGCAGCTCCCGGGATCATAACACTGAAGCTTTCTTT CASSSRDHNTEAFF
- few TRBJ2-4 TRBV20-1 TGCAGTGCCCCCCGGGGAGGTTGGAACATTCAGTACTTC CSAPRGGWNIQYF
- many TRBJ2-6 TRBV28 TGTGCCAGCACCGGCCGCTCTGGGGCCAACGTCCTGACTTTC CASTGRSGANVLTF
- many TRBJ1-2 TRBV7-2 TGTGCCAGCAGCCCTGGGTTCGGACACTATGCGGGCTACACCTTC CASSPGFGHYAGYTF
- few TRBJ2-7 TRBV6-1 TGTGCCAGCAGTCGAAGACCCACCGTATCCTACGAGCAGTACTTC CASSRRPTVSYEQYF
TRBD1 - TRBJ1-5 TRBV7-2 TGTGCCAGCAGTTTCAAACAGGGGAGCAATCAGCCCCAGCATTTT CASSFKQGSNQPQHF
- many TRBJ1-1 TRBV28 TGTGCCAGCAGTTTTCCAGGGTTAATGAACACTGAAGCTTTCTTT CASSFPGLMNTEAFF
- - TRBJ1-1 TRBV19 TGTGCCAGTAGTATTGGGACGGAACTTGAAGCTTTCTTT CASSIGTELEAFF
- - TRBJ1-1 TRBV11-2 TGTGCCAGCAGCTTCTTACAGCCGAACACTGAAGCTTTCTTT CASSFLQPNTEAFF
TRBD2 few TRBJ2-5 TRBV19 TGTGCCAGTAGTGTCGGGCTAGCGGGAGGTCAAGAGACCCAGTACTTC CASSVGLAGGQETQYF
- few TRBJ2-7 TRBV7-6 TGTGCCAGCAGCCTCGGGACTCCGGGAACGACGGGCGAGCAGTACTTC CASSLGTPGTTGEQYF
TRBD1 - TRBJ2-7 TRBV7-8 TGTGCCAGCAGCCCACAGGGACAGGGGGTAAGGGAGCAGTACTTC CASSPQGQGVREQYF
TRBD1 many TRBJ2-5 TRBV28 TGTGCCAGCAATCCGGGACAGGGAGGGGAGACCCAGTACTTC CASNPGQGGETQYF
- many TRBJ2-5 TRBV28 TGTGCCAGCAGTTCGCCCCGTAGGACCCAGTACTTC CASSSPRRTQYF
- few TRBJ1-5 TRBV6-1 TGTGCCAGCAGGCCCCTTGGGGAGGGGTATCAGCCCCAGCATTTT CASRPLGEGYQPQHF
TRBD2 few TRBJ2-1 TRBV2 TGTGCCAGCAGTGAGGTGTCGGGACTAGCGGTCTACAATGAGCAGTTCTTC CASSEVSGLAVYNEQFF
- many TRBJ2-7 TRBV28 TGTGCCAGCAGTTTCTTCCAGGGTTTCGGGACCTACGAGCAGTACTTC CASSFFQGFGTYEQYF